The source of this T cell receptor (beta chain) is a study of cytomegalovirus exposure and HLA in healthy donors (dated by TCRdb to 2016 to 2017). With respect to the entire study: According to an earlier analysis of 587 of the donors, about 179 million T cells yielded approximately 120 million unique TCR beta sequences and more than 250 Gb of sequence data. An early release that covered roughly 600 HLA-typed donors contained around 300 gigabases of sequencing data and 85 million to 100 million unique TCR sequences. Among the roughly 410 genotyped donors, about 85% belonged to the genetic ancestry cluster associated with self-reported Caucasian donors. The study aimed to test whether signatures of past pathogen exposure could be identified by cataloging public T cell receptors. The study profiled the T cell repertoires of under 700 subjects by immunosequencing and related them to cytomegalovirus serostatus. Besides the first cohort of roughly 700 subjects, a separate validation cohort made up of 120 different subjects was used. High-throughput TCR immunosequencing, statistical association of individual TCRs with disease status, and machine learning were combined to predict cytomegalovirus infection status. A later analysis re-examined previously published TCR beta repertoires from 600 to 700 donors and added high-resolution HLA genotyping to investigate patterns of TCR occurrence. Rather than using new phenotypic data, the later analysis identified candidate immune exposures from TCR beta sequences and from how often those sequences occurred across donors. To decide whether each TCR beta V gene segment behaved as functional or pseudogenic, an earlier analysis of approximately 600 of the donors relied on high-throughput TCR beta sequencing. Donor age, sex, ethnicity and CMV serostatus were compiled alongside the repertoire data. In a later genetic analysis, genome-wide SNP genotypes for about 60% of the 666 donors were used, and that subset was treated as a discovery cohort. Every discovery cohort repertoire had been produced on one sequencing platform. Both class I and class II loci were covered by HLA typing, at four-digit resolution. Typing coverage differed by locus: A, B, C, DRB1 and DQB1 were typed in roughly 620-630 donors, DQA1 in 500 to 550, DPA1 in approximately 600, and DPB1 in approximately 450. Several DR-DQ haplotypes were treated as single units for association and clustering because of strong linkage in the cohort. Among several hundred genotyped donors of the cohort, an average of approximately 220,000 unique TCR beta nucleotide sequences was sequenced per donor, of which approximately 19% were non-productive. What the authors observed across the whole study: A later analysis found that TCR association rates varied across HLA loci, with DRB1 alleles showing the most associated TCRs and HLA-C alleles the fewest. It was suggested by the authors that the approach could potentially be generalized to other disease states and immunological phenotypes. The classifier was reported to diagnose cytomegalovirus status with high specificity and sensitivity in both the original cohort and the validation cohort. This cohort had only TCR beta chains sequenced, and the lack of alpha or paired-chain data limited which features could be detected. CMV serostatus was the only immune exposure information available for the cohort. Specific HLA alleles were associated with 15,000 to 20,000 TCR beta sequences at a false discovery rate of 0.05 in a later analysis. Broadly in line with IMGT annotations, most TCR beta V segments showed up in productive rearrangements about 87% or about 30% of the time in an earlier analysis of some 590 of the donors. The presence/absence analyses assumed that sequencing depth was roughly uniform across donors, and that assumption may not be true. The study gave a list of about 170 TCR beta chains associated with cytomegalovirus. Most TCR sequences were observed very rarely across donors, whereas some public TCRs were present in many individuals. A cluster of highly shared sequence variants was judged likely to represent a technical artifact of the sequencing pipeline. A further reported finding was that TCR beta sequences accurately predicted the HLA-A and HLA-B alleles for most subjects in the first cohort. Most CMV-associated TCR beta chains appeared to be HLA-restricted in a later analysis, and the HLA associations seemed to be driven largely by CMV exposure. A later analysis reported that several top co-occurrence clusters appeared linked to parvovirus B19, influenza, CMV and Epstein-Barr virus. According to a later genetic analysis, donors in an Asian-associated ancestry cluster had fewer N-insertions in productive TCRs than the roughly 670-donor mean. Assigning TCR associations to individual alleles was difficult when HLA alleles, especially DR and DQ, strongly co-occurred. HLA typing was unavailable for some donors at each locus, so association tests used only the typed subset. An association between a missense DCLRE1C variant and V-gene and J-gene trimming of TCR beta chains was found in a later genetic analysis and replicated in an independent cohort. Fewer than 20 rarely observed V segments, including chromosome 9 orphons, were excluded from the earlier analysis of 550 to 700 of the donors because counts were too low. In vitro tests confirmed that three of the cytomegalovirus-associated TCR beta chains recognize cytomegalovirus antigens. Compared with equally common non-associated chains, HLA-associated TCR beta chains in a later analysis were more clonally expanded and had lower generation probabilities. Linkage disequilibrium might explain the correlated functional status among segregating V segments, but an unknown experimental factor could not be ruled out.

Library generation was performed with the immunoSEQ multiplex PCR assay. A mixture of 60 forward primers for TCR Vbeta segments and 13 reverse primers for TCR Jbeta segments was used in the multiplex PCR. The CDR3 region of rearranged TCR beta genes was amplified from genomic DNA by a multiplex PCR assay. The amplified TCR beta libraries were sequenced on the Illumina HiSeq System as 87-base-pair reads. The original pipeline was this. In a later analysis, around 80 million unique TCR beta chains were counted across the approximately 670 repertoires, and around 10 million of these chains were shared by at least two donors. To remove PCR and sequencing errors, raw reads were error-corrected and collapsed into unique sequences using a nearest-neighbor algorithm that merged closely related sequences. CDR3 sequences were aligned to IMGT reference sequences to assign V, D and J gene segments. For a sequence to be retained, a match of at least six nucleotides to both a V gene segment and a J gene segment was required. A rearrangement counted as productive if the CDR3 had no stop codons and remained in frame with V and J, and every other rearrangement counted as non-productive. CDR3 was defined by IMGT convention, running from the second conserved V-encoded cysteine to the conserved J-encoded phenylalanine. Sequences without an unambiguous match to a single V gene segment were excluded from the earlier analysis of several hundred of the donors. In an earlier analysis of approximately 500 of the donors, a V segment was called functional when productive rearrangements were above 56.7%, and segregating when the standard deviation between donors exceeded 5%. A statistical classification framework was developed to diagnose cytomegalovirus status using the catalog of TCR beta chain sequences. V and J gene assignment, in a later analysis, came from comparing TCR nucleotide sequences with IMGT/GENE-DB human TR gene sequences. In a later analysis, CDR3 sequences and most-parsimonious VDJ recombination scenarios were assigned using the TCRdist pipeline. In a later analysis, each TCR beta chain was defined by its CDR3 amino acid sequence together with its V-gene family, and reads without a unique V-gene family were excluded. A later analysis removed roughly 590 highly shared, low-generation-probability nucleotide sequences to deal with suspected cross-contamination and a sequencing artifact. In a later analysis, a clonal expansion index was calculated for each public chain from normalized within-repertoire ranks of inferred template counts. A later analysis computed generation probabilities with a VDJ recombination model fitted to out-of-frame rearrangements, and checked the results against IGoR. In a later analysis, TCR-TCR, TCR-HLA and TCR-CMV co-occurrence was scored with hypergeometric tests, and a repertoire-size bias correction was applied to TCR pairs. To estimate false discovery rates, a later analysis permuted the HLA or CMV assignments 20 times. In a later analysis, co-occurring TCRs were grouped using DBSCAN, and TCRdist sequence similarity was added for clustering within HLA-allele-positive subsets. Co-occurrence clustering excluded repertoires with fewer than 30,000 or more than 120,000 public chains, plus five with anomalous nucleotide sharing. This is the immuneACCESS table as TCRdb keeps it, with only in-frame sequences that have V and J called. A part of the clones is gone; compared with another copy, unresolved V genes explain less than half, and the rest is unexplained. V and J calls and clone size are as listed in that table; D and trimming were resolved from the DNA. This sample lists 150,000 or so clones; approximately 78% were detected once. 7% to 9.5% of the sample belongs to the ten largest clones.

In the case of this clone: Its target antigen remains unknown. Germline and junction disagree at one end, which may indicate a read error.

In total, 666 healthy bone marrow donors made up the cohort. At the time of sampling, all cohort members were nominally healthy, though unrecorded immune exposures were likely present. The donor tested CMV seropositive, placing the donor among the approximately 290 seropositive members of the cohort. Every donor gave a peripheral blood sample, and the peripheral blood mononuclear cells from that sample were used for TCR beta sequencing. Genomic DNA extraction from the blood cell samples was performed with the Qiagen DNeasy Blood Extraction Kit. The TCR comes from a male donor in good health and CMV-seropositive. Source material: PBMCs.

For the CDR3, the sequence is CSSSLGGTGWTAGELFF. The DNA sequence is as follows: TGTTCCAGCAGCTTAGGGGGTACAGGGTGGACGGCCGGGGAGCTGTTTTTT. Recombination linked TRBV7-9 to TRBJ2-2; D gene: possibly TRBD1, on 6 matching bases. CDR1 and CDR2, per the germline V gene (reference sequence), are SEHNR and FQNEAQ. The CDR3 runs 17 residues from the cysteine to the phenylalanine. Here the CDR3 DNA is all that survives: 51 bases in frame from base 1.